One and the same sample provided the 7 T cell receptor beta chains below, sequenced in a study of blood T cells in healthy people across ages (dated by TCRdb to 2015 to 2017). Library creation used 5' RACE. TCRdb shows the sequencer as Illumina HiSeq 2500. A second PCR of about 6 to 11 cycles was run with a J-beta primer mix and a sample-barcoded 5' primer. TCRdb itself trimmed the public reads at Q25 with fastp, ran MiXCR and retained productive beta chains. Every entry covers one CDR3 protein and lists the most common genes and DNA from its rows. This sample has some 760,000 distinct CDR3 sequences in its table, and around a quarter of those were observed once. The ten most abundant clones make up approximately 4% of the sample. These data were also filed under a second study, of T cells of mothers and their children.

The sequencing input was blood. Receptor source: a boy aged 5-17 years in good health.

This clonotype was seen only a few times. CDR3 nucleotide sequence: TGTGCCAGCCGGGGGATAGCGGGATCCTACGAGCAGTACTTC. Its translation: CASRGIAGSYEQYF. The chain couples TRBV6-2 or TRBV6-3 to TRBJ2-7; TRBD2 aligns across 8 bases. The CDR3 contains 14 residues. The germline V gene has CDR1 MNHEY and CDR2 SVGEGT. Trimming took 8 bases from V and 1 from J; bases not matched to a gene: 7.

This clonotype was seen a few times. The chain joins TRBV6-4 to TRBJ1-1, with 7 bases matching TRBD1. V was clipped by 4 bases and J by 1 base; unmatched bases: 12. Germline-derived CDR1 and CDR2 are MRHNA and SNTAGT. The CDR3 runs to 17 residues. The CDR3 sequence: CASSADWGDRANTEAFF. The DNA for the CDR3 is TGTGCCAGCAGTGCGGATTGGGGAGACAGGGCGAACACTGAAGCTTTCTTT.

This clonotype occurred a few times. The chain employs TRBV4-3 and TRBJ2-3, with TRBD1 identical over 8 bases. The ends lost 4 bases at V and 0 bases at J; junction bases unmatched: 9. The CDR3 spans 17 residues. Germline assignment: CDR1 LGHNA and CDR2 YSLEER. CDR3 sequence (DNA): TGCGCCAGCAGCCCAAGACAGGGGACCTTTAGCACAGATACGCAGTATTTT. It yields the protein CASSPRQGTFSTDTQYF.

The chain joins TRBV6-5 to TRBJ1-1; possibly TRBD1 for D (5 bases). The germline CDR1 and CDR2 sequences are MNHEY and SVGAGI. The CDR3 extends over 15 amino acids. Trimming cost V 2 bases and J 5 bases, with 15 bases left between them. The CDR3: CASSYQTTVLTEAFF. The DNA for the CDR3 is TGTGCCAGCAGTTACCAGACGACAGTGCTGACTGAAGCTTTCTTT.

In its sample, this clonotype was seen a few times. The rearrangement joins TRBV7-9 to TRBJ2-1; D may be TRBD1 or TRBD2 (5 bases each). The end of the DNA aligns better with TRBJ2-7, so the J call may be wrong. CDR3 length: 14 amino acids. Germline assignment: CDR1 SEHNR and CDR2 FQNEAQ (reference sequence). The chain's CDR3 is CAGTSGRSTYEQYF. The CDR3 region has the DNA TGTGCCGGAACCTCGGGACGGAGCACCTACGAGCAGTACTTC.

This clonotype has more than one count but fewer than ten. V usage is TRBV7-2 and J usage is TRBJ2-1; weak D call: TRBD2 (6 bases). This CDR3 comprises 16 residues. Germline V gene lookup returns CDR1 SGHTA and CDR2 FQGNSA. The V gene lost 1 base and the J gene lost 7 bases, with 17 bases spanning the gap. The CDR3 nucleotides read TGTGCCAGCAGCTTAGTGGGGCGGGGCCTCCTGAATGAGCAGTTCTTC. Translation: CASSLVGRGLLNEQFF.

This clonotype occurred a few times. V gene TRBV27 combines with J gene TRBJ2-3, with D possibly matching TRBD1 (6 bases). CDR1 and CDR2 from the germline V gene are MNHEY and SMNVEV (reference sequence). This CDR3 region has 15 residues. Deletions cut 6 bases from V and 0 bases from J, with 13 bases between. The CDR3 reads CASRKQRGSTDTQYF. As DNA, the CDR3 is TGTGCCAGCAGGAAACAAAGGGGGAGCACAGATACGCAGTATTTT.